These 2 T cell receptor beta chains share one sample of origin, sequenced in a study of technical replicates of blood from four donors. Some clones are missing from TCRdb's copy, which holds only in-frame ones; the method was immunoSEQ multiplex PCR. The sample holds around 80,000 clones, 90% to 98% seen once. Material for sequencing was T cells isolated from PBMCs. The source of these receptors is a human donor in good health.

The chain links TRBV6-1 to TRBJ1-2, with D maybe TRBD1 (6 bases). V lost 10 bases and J lost 3, with 21 bases in between. The CDR3 spans 15 residues. The germline V gene encodes CDR1 MNHNS and CDR2 SASEGT. In nucleotides, the CDR3 is TGTGCCACCATTCTGCTGGGGGCGCGAGACTATGGCTACACCTTC. Protein product: CATILLGARDYGYTF.

The J gene is TRBJ1-1, the V gene TRBV5-1; the D is unclear. V was cut by 5 bases and J by 2 bases, with 10 bases left in between. From germline, CDR1 is SGHRS and CDR2 YFSETQ. This CDR3 comprises 13 residues. CDR3: CASSSTVNTEAFF. Here the CDR3 DNA reads TGCGCCAGCAGTTCCACAGTAAACACTGAAGCTTTCTTT.